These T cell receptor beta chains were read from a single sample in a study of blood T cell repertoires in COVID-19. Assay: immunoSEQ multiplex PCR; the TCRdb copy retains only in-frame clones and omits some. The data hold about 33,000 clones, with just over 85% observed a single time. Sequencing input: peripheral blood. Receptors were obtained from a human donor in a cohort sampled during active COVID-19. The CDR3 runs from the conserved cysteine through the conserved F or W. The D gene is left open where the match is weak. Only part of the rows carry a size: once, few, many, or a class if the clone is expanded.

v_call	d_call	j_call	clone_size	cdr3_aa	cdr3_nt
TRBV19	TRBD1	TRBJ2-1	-	CASDDRGYNEQFF	TGTGCCAGCGATGACAGGGGCTACAATGAGCAGTTCTTC
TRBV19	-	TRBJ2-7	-	CASSRQASYEQYF	TGTGCCAGTAGTAGACAGGCCTCCTACGAGCAGTACTTC
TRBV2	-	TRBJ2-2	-	CASSAFTGSTGELFF	TGTGCCAGCAGTGCCTTTACAGGGAGCACCGGGGAGCTGTTTTTT
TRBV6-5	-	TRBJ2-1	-	CASKTRGGTNEQFF	TGTGCCAGCAAGACTAGGGGTGGAACCAATGAGCAGTTCTTC
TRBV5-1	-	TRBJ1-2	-	CASSSERGANYGYTF	TGCGCCAGCAGCTCGGAACGGGGGGCAAACTATGGCTACACCTTC
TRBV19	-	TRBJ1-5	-	CASSMRGGVRSNQPQHF	TGTGCCAGTAGTATGAGGGGAGGGGTAAGGAGCAATCAGCCCCAGCATTTT
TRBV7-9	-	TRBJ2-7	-	CASSLVGTGALSYEQYF	TGTGCCAGCAGCTTAGTCGGGACGGGAGCGCTCTCCTACGAGCAGTACTTC
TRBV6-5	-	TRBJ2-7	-	CASSLLGGDSYEQYF	TGTGCCAGCAGCCTACTAGGGGGGGACTCCTACGAGCAGTACTTC
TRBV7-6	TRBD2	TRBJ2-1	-	CASSPPAGWEGSYNEQFF	TGTGCCAGCAGCCCCCCGGCGGGGTGGGAGGGTTCCTACAATGAGCAGTTCTTC
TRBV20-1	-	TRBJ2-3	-	CSASDSNTQYF	TGCAGTGCCTCAGACAGCAATACGCAGTATTTT
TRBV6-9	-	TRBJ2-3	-	CASAGDTQYF	TGTGCCAGCGCGGGTGATACGCAGTATTTT
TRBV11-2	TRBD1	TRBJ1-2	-	CASSSYTGGAGGYTF	TGTGCCAGCAGCTCTTATACAGGGGGCGCCGGTGGCTACACCTTC
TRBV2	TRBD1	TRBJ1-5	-	CASRVGTVSNQPQHF	TGTGCCAGCAGGGTCGGGACAGTTAGCAATCAGCCCCAGCATTTT
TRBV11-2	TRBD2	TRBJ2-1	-	CASSLAGGYNEQFF	TGTGCCAGCAGCCTAGCGGGGGGATACAATGAGCAGTTCTTC
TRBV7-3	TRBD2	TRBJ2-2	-	CASSLTRGAGELFF	TGTGCCAGCAGCTTAACGCGGGGGGCCGGGGAGCTGTTTTTT
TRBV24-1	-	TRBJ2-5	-	CATSAPGVTETQYF	TGTGCCACCAGTGCCCCGGGAGTTACTGAGACCCAGTACTTC
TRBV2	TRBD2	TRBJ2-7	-	CASRRQTSTPLGQYF	TGTGCCAGCAGGCGGCAGACTAGCACTCCCCTGGGGCAGTACTTC
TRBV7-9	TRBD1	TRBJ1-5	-	CASSLDDRVNQPQHF	TGTGCCAGCAGCTTAGATGACAGGGTCAATCAGCCCCAGCATTTT
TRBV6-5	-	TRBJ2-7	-	CASSWGVSYEQYF	TGTGCCAGCAGTTGGGGGGTTTCCTACGAGCAGTACTTC
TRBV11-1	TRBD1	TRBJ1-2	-	CASSARDSTYYGYTF	TGTGCCAGCAGCGCCCGGGACAGCACCTACTATGGCTACACCTTC
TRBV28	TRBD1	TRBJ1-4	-	CASSFRPGTGNEKLFF	TGTGCCAGCAGTTTCCGACCCGGGACAGGGAACGAAAAACTGTTTTTT
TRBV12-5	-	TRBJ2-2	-	CASGFHPEGGINTGELFF	TGTGCTAGTGGTTTTCATCCCGAGGGGGGGATTAACACCGGGGAGCTGTTTTTT
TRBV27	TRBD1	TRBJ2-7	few	CASSLDRGDDEQYF	TGTGCCAGCAGTCTGGACAGGGGTGACGACGAGCAGTACTTC
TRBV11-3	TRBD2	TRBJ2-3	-	CASSSPGGGPGDTQYF	TGTGCCAGCAGCTCTCCCGGCGGGGGGCCCGGGGATACGCAGTATTTT
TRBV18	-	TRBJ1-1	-	CASLETLNTEAFF	TGTGCCAGCTTGGAGACGCTGAACACTGAAGCTTTCTTT
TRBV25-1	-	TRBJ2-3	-	CASSAGLALSTDTQYF	TGTGCCAGCAGTGCTGGTCTAGCGCTTAGCACAGATACGCAGTATTTT
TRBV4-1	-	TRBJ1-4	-	CASSQDEDRKRQLFF	TGCGCCAGCAGCCAAGATGAAGACAGGAAAAGACAACTGTTTTTT
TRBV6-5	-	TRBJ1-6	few	CASRLVSPLHF	TGTGCCAGCAGATTAGTTTCACCCCTCCACTTT
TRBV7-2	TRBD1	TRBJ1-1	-	CASSPLDRVDTEAFF	TGTGCCAGCAGCCCTCTAGACAGGGTCGACACTGAAGCTTTCTTT
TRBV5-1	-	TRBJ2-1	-	CASRFGAGNEQFF	TGCGCCAGCAGGTTTGGGGCAGGCAATGAGCAGTTCTTC
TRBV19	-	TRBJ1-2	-	CASTLSRGNYGYTF	TGTGCCAGTACCCTCTCCCGGGGTAACTATGGCTACACCTTC
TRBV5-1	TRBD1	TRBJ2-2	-	CASSPGQGTNTGELFF	TGCGCCAGCAGCCCGGGACAGGGAACGAACACCGGGGAGCTGTTTTTT
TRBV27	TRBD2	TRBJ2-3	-	CASSFRTAAGGRDTQYF	TGTGCCAGCAGTTTCCGAACAGCAGCGGGGGGCAGGGATACGCAGTATTTT
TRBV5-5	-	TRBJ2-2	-	CASSQGGATGELFF	TGTGCCAGCAGCCAAGGGGGGGCCACCGGGGAGCTGTTTTTT
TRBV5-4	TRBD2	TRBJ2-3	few	CASSLGGFGGRRGSTDTQYF	TGTGCCAGCAGCTTGGGAGGCTTCGGCGGGAGGCGGGGTAGCACAGATACGCAGTATTTT
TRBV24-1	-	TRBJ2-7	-	CATSDFSRTSSYEQYF	TGTGCCACCAGTGATTTCTCCCGGACAAGCTCCTACGAGCAGTACTTC
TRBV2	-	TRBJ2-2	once	CASGGGLGTGELFF	TGTGCCAGCGGCGGCGGCTTGGGCACCGGGGAGCTGTTTTTT
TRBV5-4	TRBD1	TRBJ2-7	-	CASSLRDSSYEQYF	TGTGCCAGCAGCTTAAGGGACAGCTCCTACGAGCAGTACTTC
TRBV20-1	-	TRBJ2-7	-	CSASTGGRYEQYF	TGCAGTGCTAGTACCGGGGGACGCTACGAGCAGTACTTC
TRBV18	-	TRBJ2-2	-	CASSLFLPDRGGTGELFF	TGTGCCAGCTCACTTTTCCTCCCGGACCGTGGAGGAACCGGGGAGCTGTTTTTT
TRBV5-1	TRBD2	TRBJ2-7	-	CASSLRGGRDSYEQYF	TGCGCCAGCAGCCTCCGGGGAGGGCGGGACTCCTACGAGCAGTACTTC
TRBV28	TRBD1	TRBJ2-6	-	CASSLEGQGAYGANVLTF	TGTGCCAGCAGTTTAGAAGGACAGGGGGCATATGGGGCCAACGTCCTGACTTTC
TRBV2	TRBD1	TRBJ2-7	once	CASKLRSVPSWTGRSYEQYF	TGTGCCAGCAAGCTAAGGTCAGTGCCCTCATGGACAGGGAGATCCTACGAGCAGTACTTC
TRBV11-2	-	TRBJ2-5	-	CASSPLGGASWGTQYF	TGTGCCAGCAGCCCTCTGGGGGGGGCCTCATGGGGGACCCAGTACTTC
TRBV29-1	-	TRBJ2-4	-	CSVEEGGAQNIQYF	TGCAGCGTTGAAGAAGGAGGGGCCCAAAACATTCAGTACTTC
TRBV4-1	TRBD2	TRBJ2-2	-	CASSHATRTRNTGELFF	TGCGCCAGCAGCCATGCTACCCGGACTAGAAACACCGGGGAGCTGTTTTTT
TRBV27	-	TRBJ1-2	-	CASSLSPVGTYGYTF	TGTGCCAGCAGTTTATCCCCAGTGGGCACGTATGGCTACACCTTC
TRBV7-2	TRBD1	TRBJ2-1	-	CASSGRDRGQSEQFF	TGTGCCAGCAGCGGCCGGGACAGGGGGCAAAGTGAGCAGTTCTTC
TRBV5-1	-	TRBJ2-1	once	CASSLGVSVTGNEQFF	TGCGCCAGCAGCTTGGGGGTTAGCGTAACCGGCAATGAGCAGTTCTTC
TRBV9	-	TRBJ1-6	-	CASSVVAGLMNSPLHF	TGTGCCAGCAGCGTAGTAGCGGGTTTAATGAATTCACCCCTCCACTTT
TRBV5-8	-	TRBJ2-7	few	CASSLDGRRYEQYF	TGTGCCAGCAGCTTAGACGGGAGACGTTACGAGCAGTACTTC
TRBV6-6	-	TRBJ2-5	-	CASSMIGAQGETQYF	TGTGCCAGCAGCATGATAGGGGCTCAGGGGGAGACCCAGTACTTC